This T cell receptor (beta chain) is from a study of T cell clonality in common variable immunodeficiency. Study findings and constraints: CVID subjects showed higher TCRbeta clonality than healthy controls.

Donors gave 5 to 8 ml heparinized peripheral whole blood. Profiled with immunoSEQ multiplex PCR; TCRdb holds only in-frame clones, not every one. There are 57,000 or so clones in the sample, none observed a single time. Per germline, CDR1 LGHNA and CDR2 YNFKEQ. The CDR3 loop spans 15 amino acids. This clone showed up many times. What it recognizes is unknown. A junction end diverges from the germline sequence, so it may reflect a read error. Read sequence stops 3 residues before the CDR3 end, and the germline J gene provides the missing end. Material: peripheral blood mononuclear cells. The receptor was derived from a person aged 18 to 70 in good health. The rearrangement joins TRBV4-2 to TRBJ2-4; perhaps TRBD1 as D (6 bases). The CDR3 loop reads CASSQEDRSKNIQYF. The covered CDR3 bases are TGCGCCAGCAGCCAGGAGGACAGATCCAAAAACATT.